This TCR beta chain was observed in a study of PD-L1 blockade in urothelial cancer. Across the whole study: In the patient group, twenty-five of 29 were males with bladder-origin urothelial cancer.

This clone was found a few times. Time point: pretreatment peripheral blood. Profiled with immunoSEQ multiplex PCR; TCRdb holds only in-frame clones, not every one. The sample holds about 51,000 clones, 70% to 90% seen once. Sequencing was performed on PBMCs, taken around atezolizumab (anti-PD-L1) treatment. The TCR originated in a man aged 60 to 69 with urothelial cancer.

In nucleotides, the CDR3 is TGCGCCAGCAGTGGACAGGGAGAAGCCTACGAGCAGTACTTC. Its translation: CASSGQGEAYEQYF. This chain joins TRBV10-1 and TRBJ2-7, with 7 bases lining up with TRBD1. Germline V CDR1 and CDR2: WNHNN, SYGVQD (reference sequence). V lost 4 bases to trimming and J lost 2 bases; unmatched junction nucleotides: 5. The CDR3 covers 14 residues.